These 21 T cell receptor beta chains were sequenced from one sample in a study of vaccination effects on CD4 cells after COVID-19. Their antigens remain unidentified. This table comes from immunoSEQ multiplex PCR, and its TCRdb copy is limited to in-frame clones, with some not included. The repertoire consists of about 21,000 clones, with around 80% occurring once and the leading ten covering roughly a fifth. Using viral peptide pools, the ViraFEST assay grew out antigen-specific CD4+ T cells prior to sequencing. Culture lasted about ten days before CD4+ T cell isolation. None of these healthy vaccinees had been infected with SARS-CoV-2 before vaccination. Sequencing used CD4+ T cells from PBMCs cultured with HCoV-NL63 spike peptides, obtained before COVID-19 vaccination. The origin of the receptors is a human donor who received a COVID-19 vaccine.

V usage is TRBV7-8 and J usage is TRBJ1-2; TRBD1 matches at 8 bases. This CDR3 comprises 14 residues. CDR1 and CDR2 (germline): SGHVS, FQNEAQ. The V and J ends lost 5 bases and 2 bases, in that order; junction bases with no gene match: 4. The CDR3 coding sequence is TGTGCCAGCAGCGCGGGACAGGAAAACTATGGCTACACCTTC. It translates to CASSAGQENYGYTF.

The rearrangement uses TRBV5-1 and TRBJ2-2, with 9 bases identical to TRBD1. Per germline, CDR1 SGHRS and CDR2 YFSETQ. Trimming removed 2 bases from V and 5 bases from J; junction bases left unmatched: 4. The CDR3 sequence is 15 residues long. The CDR3 nucleotides are TGCGCCAGCAGCTTACAGGGGGCGCGGACCGGGGAGCTGTTTTTT. It encodes CASSLQGARTGELFF.

The chain links TRBV18 to TRBJ2-3; possibly TRBD2 for D (5 bases). The CDR3 sequence is 13 residues long. The ends were cut back, 6 bases at V and 5 bases at J, with 12 bases in the middle. Germline V gene lookup returns CDR1 KGHSH and CDR2 LQKENI. The DNA of the CDR3 is TGTGCCAGCTCCCTCCGGGCGGGAGATACGCAGTATTTT. As protein: CASSLRAGDTQYF.

The rearrangement uses TRBV25-1 and TRBJ2-7, with D perhaps given as TRBD1 or TRBD2 (5 bases each). Trimming cost V 2 bases and J 0 bases, with 14 bases left between them. The CDR3 contains 16 residues. Germline values: CDR1 MGHDK, CDR2 SYGVNS. CDR3 residues: CASSEGGLTHSYEQYF. For the CDR3, the DNA is TGTGCCAGCAGTGAAGGGGGTCTGACCCACTCCTACGAGCAGTACTTC.

The rearrangement links TRBV7-9 to TRBJ1-2; D is perhaps TRBD1 (5 bases). The ends were cut back, 5 bases at V and 8 bases at J, with 15 bases in the middle. CDR1 SEHNR and CDR2 FQNEAQ come from the germline V gene (reference sequence). The CDR3 runs to 13 residues. CDR3 coding DNA: TGTGCCAGCAGCCTAGACAGTTTTGGAGGCTACACCTTC. This gives the protein CASSLDSFGGYTF.

The chain couples TRBV5-1 to TRBJ1-6; the D is unclear. Germline V lookup: CDR1 SGHRS, CDR2 YFSETQ. The CDR3 totals 13 residues. Trimming pared 0 bases from V and 10 bases from J, leaving 8 bases between. The CDR3: CASSLELRSPLHF. The CDR3 bases are TGCGCCAGCAGCTTGGAGTTACGGTCACCCCTCCACTTT.

This rearrangement joins TRBV6-2 or TRBV6-3 to TRBJ1-1; no firm D call. The CDR3 is 11 amino acids. Germline V lookup: CDR1 MNHEY, CDR2 SVGEGT. The ends were cut back, 6 bases at V and 7 bases at J, with 9 bases in the middle. The CDR3 reads CASSQTSEAFF. CDR3 DNA sequence: TGTGCCAGCAGCCAGACGAGTGAAGCTTTCTTT.

This clone has a handful of counts. This rearrangement joins TRBV21-1 to TRBJ1-5. TRBV21-1 is annotated as a pseudogene. The CDR3 length is 14 residues. The CDR3: CASRIRESNQPQHF. CDR3 coding DNA: TGTGCCAGCAGGATAAGAGAAAGCAATCAGCCCCAGCATTTT.

The table lists this clone with a few counts. The CDR3 DNA reads as TGTGCCAGCAGCCCCAACACGGGACAGGGGTACAATGAGCAGTTCTTC. Protein: CASSPNTGQGYNEQFF. This sequence joins TRBV5-6 and TRBJ2-1; 10 nucleotides agree with TRBD1. The V gene's germline CDR1 is SGHDT and CDR2 YYEEEE. The CDR3 has 16 residues. V gave up 4 bases and J gave up 4 bases; unmatched junction bases: 8.

The rearrangement joins TRBV6-5 to TRBJ1-1; 7 nucleotides match TRBD1. This CDR3 has 15 amino acids. V shed 2 bases and J 2 bases; nucleotides not matched to a gene: 5. Per germline, CDR1 MNHEY and CDR2 SVGAGI. CDR3 protein: CASSYTGATNTEAFF. The CDR3 DNA reads TGTGCCAGCAGTTACACAGGGGCTACCAACACTGAAGCTTTCTTT.

V and J are TRBV9 and TRBJ1-6, with 7 bases matching TRBD1. Looked up from germline, CDR1 is SGDLS and CDR2 is YYNGEE. The CDR3 is 18 residues long. The J segment lost 0 bases and the V segment lost 0 bases, leaving 6 bases of the junction unmatched. The CDR3 DNA sequence: TGTGCCAGCAGCGTAGGAATGGGGGACAGCTCCTATAATTCACCCCTCCACTTT. Residues: CASSVGMGDSSYNSPLHF.

The chain employs TRBV3-1 (or the pseudogene TRBV3-2) and TRBJ2-1; D gene uncertain. Germline V gene sequence: CDR1 LGHDT, CDR2 YNNKEL (reference sequence). The CDR3 is 15 residues long. V was clipped by 1 base and J by 1 base, with 8 bases between them. CDR3 sequence: CASSQVYTSYNEQFF. The DNA for the CDR3 is TGTGCCAGCAGCCAAGTTTACACTTCCTACAATGAGCAGTTCTTC.

The rearrangement links TRBV13 to TRBJ1-6; D unresolved. V gave up 10 bases and J gave up 8 bases, with 18 bases separating them. Germline CDR1 reads PRHDT; CDR2 reads FYEKMQ (reference sequence). The CDR3 loop spans 14 amino acids. The CDR3 nucleotides are TGTGCCATCCCGATCGGGGATCCCTATTCACCCCTCCACTTT. Protein: CAIPIGDPYSPLHF.

This clone was observed a few times. The chain employs TRBV6-1 and TRBJ1-5, with D perhaps matching TRBD1 (5 bases). The V gene lost 3 bases and the J gene lost 3 bases, with 9 bases spanning the gap. Germline V gene sequence: CDR1 MNHNS, CDR2 SASEGT. The CDR3 has 14 residues. The CDR3 DNA follows: TGTGCCAGCAGTGAGATGGGGGTCAATCAGCCCCAGCATTTT. It codes for CASSEMGVNQPQHF.

This chain connects TRBV27 to TRBJ1-2; D not resolved. Germline V gene lookup returns CDR1 MNHEY and CDR2 SMNVEV (reference sequence). The ends were cut back, 2 bases at V and 2 bases at J, with 9 bases in the middle. The CDR3 is made up of 14 amino acids. CDR3 DNA sequence: TGTGCCAGCAGTTTAGGGCTGGGGAACTATGGCTACACCTTC. Amino acids: CASSLGLGNYGYTF.

CDR3 region: CASSEYSARGEKLFF. CDR3 nucleotides: TGTGCCAGCAGTGAATATTCTGCGAGGGGTGAAAAACTGTTTTTT. This chain connects TRBV2 to TRBJ1-4; tentative D call: TRBD1 (5 bases). Germline V gives CDR1 SNHLY, CDR2 FYNNEI. The V gene lost 2 bases and the J gene lost 7 bases, with 14 bases spanning the gap. This CDR3 contains 15 residues.

This chain connects TRBV10-3 to TRBJ1-3, with a weak D call TRBD1 (6 bases). The CDR3 runs 15 residues. The V gene's germline CDR1 is ENHRY and CDR2 SYGVKD. V lost 4 bases, J lost 0 bases, and 10 bases lay in between. The CDR3 nucleotides read TGTGCCATCAGTGGAAGGGGGAGCTCTGGAAACACCATATATTTT. Protein: CAISGRGSSGNTIYF.

The V gene is TRBV28, the J gene TRBJ2-1; D is undetermined. This CDR3 has 15 residues. Deletions cut 3 bases from V and 0 bases from J, with 9 bases between. Germline V gene data show CDR1 as MDHEN and CDR2 as SYDVKM. DNA for the CDR3: TGTGCCAGCAGTTTTACTATGAGCTCCTACAATGAGCAGTTCTTC. Protein: CASSFTMSSYNEQFF.

This clone was picked up a small number of times. The rearrangement links TRBV27 to TRBJ1-5; D is unclear. Germline-derived CDR1 and CDR2 are MNHEY and SMNVEV (reference sequence). The CDR3 is 13 amino acids. Trimming stripped 0 bases from V and 2 bases from J, with 2 bases between. The CDR3 nucleotides read TGTGCCAGCAGTTTATCAGGCAATCAGCCCCAGCATTTT. Amino acid sequence: CASSLSGNQPQHF.

This clone appeared a single time. The chain carries TRBV2 and TRBJ1-1; D unresolved. Deletions cut 4 bases from V and 1 base from J, with 13 bases between. This CDR3 has 15 residues. From germline, CDR1 is SNHLY and CDR2 FYNNEI. The CDR3 DNA reads as TGTGCCAGCAGTGTGTTCAAGGCGGCGAACACTGAAGCTTTCTTT. It yields the protein CASSVFKAANTEAFF.

Many counts were recorded for this clone. J is TRBJ2-1 and V is TRBV4-2; TRBD2 aligns across 8 bases. V dropped 0 bases and J dropped 13; count of bases not matched to a gene: 11. The CDR3 has 15 residues. Germline V lookup: CDR1 LGHNA, CDR2 YNFKEQ. The CDR3 DNA reads TGTGCCAGCAGCCAAGATATTAGCGGGATAGAGCGACAGTTCTTC. Its protein product is CASSQDISGIERQFF.